The present entry profiles one TCR beta chain with its context. Per the germline V gene, CDR1 is GTSNPN and CDR2 is SVGIG (reference sequence). Between the trimmed V and J ends, which lost 1 base and 10 bases, there was a span of 16 bases. This CDR3 contains 13 residues. Method: immunoSEQ multiplex PCR; TCRdb's copy keeps in-frame clones and lacks some. This table has about 160,000 clones, approximately 91% appearing once. The record originates from a study of blood T cell repertoires in COVID-19. Looking at the study overall: Sources were T cells, B-cell-depleted T cells, or PBMCs; the material itself was cDNA or gDNA.

The source of this sequence is a man between 18 and 35 years old with acute or convalescent COVID-19. Material for sequencing was peripheral blood. V gene TRBV30 combines with J gene TRBJ1-2; a possible D gene is TRBD1 (6 bases). The CDR3 region has the DNA TGTGCCTGGAGTGGACAGGCCGGGAAAGACTACACCTTC. Its protein product is CAWSGQAGKDYTF.